Following are 17 T cell receptor beta chains from one sample sequenced in a study of lymphopenia after photon versus proton radiotherapy (dated by TCRdb to the late 2010s). Receptor libraries were prepared by the immunoSEQ multiplex PCR assay. Sourced from immuneACCESS, this table was stored by TCRdb with only in-frame sequences that have V and J called. A share of the clones is absent; for the studies checked, an unresolved V gene accounts for under half, and the remainder has no known explanation. The sample data list 52,000 or so clones, and 92% of these were observed just once. Over 15% of the sample is held by the ten biggest clonotypes. The input for sequencing was peripheral blood, taken from a patient treated with photon-based radiotherapy. The receptors stem from a middle-aged woman with cholangiocarcinoma.

This chain links TRBV28 with TRBJ2-7, with D uncertain. The CDR3 covers 11 residues. Trimming took 6 bases from V and 5 from J, leaving 8 bases between them. The germline gives CDR1 MDHEN, CDR2 SYDVKM. CDR3 loop: CASSNWNEQYF. For the CDR3, the DNA is TGTGCCAGCAGCAACTGGAACGAGCAGTACTTC.

V and J are TRBV28 and TRBJ1-4; D gene unclear. The germline V gene encodes CDR1 MDHEN and CDR2 SYDVKM. The CDR3 is made up of 15 amino acids. V dropped 6 bases and J dropped 0 bases, with 11 bases sitting between them. The CDR3 bases are TGTGCCAGCAGCCGCGCGAGTACAACTAATGAAAAACTGTTTTTT. This codes for CASSRASTTNEKLFF. The full variable domain, completed using reference TRBV28 and TRBJ1-4, is DVKVTQSSRYLVKRTGEKVFLECVQDMDHENMFWYRQDPGLGLRLIYFSYDVKMKEKGDIPEGYSVSREKKERFSLILESASTNQTSMYLCASSRASTTNEKLFFGSGTQLSVL.

This rearrangement joins TRBV19 to TRBJ1-3; D is unresolved. The germline V gene encodes CDR1 LNHDA and CDR2 SQIVND (reference sequence). Between the trimmed V and J ends, which lost 5 bases and 0 bases, there was a span of 14 bases. The CDR3 covers 16 residues. DNA of the CDR3: TGTGCCAGTAGTCTACAATTTTTGAGCTCTGGAAACACCATATATTTT. Amino acid sequence: CASSLQFLSSGNTIYF.

The J gene is TRBJ1-5, the V gene TRBV6-1, with D possibly being TRBD1 (6 bases). This CDR3 has 14 amino acids. CDR1 is MNHNS and CDR2 is SASEGT in the germline V gene. V lost 4 bases, J lost 7 bases, and 14 bases lay in between. CDR3 region: CASSGTGNWQPQHF. The CDR3 nucleotides read TGTGCCAGCAGTGGAACAGGGAACTGGCAGCCCCAGCATTTT.

The rearrangement uses TRBV6-5 and TRBJ2-7; D is possibly TRBD2 (6 bases). The V end was cut by 4 bases, the J end by 9 bases, with 13 bases between. The CDR3 is made up of 12 amino acids. Germline CDR1 is MNHEY and CDR2 is SVGAGI. The CDR3 bases are TGTGCCAGCAGTTCAGCGGGTCGGCGGCAGTACTTC. Translated, it gives CASSSAGRRQYF.

The V gene is TRBV11-2, the J gene TRBJ1-4; no clear D. In germline, CDR1 is SGHAT, CDR2 FQNNGV. This CDR3 spans 16 amino acids. Trimming left V 2 bases short and J 0 bases short, with 10 bases between. DNA for the CDR3: TGTGCCAGCAGCTTATTTGGGTTAGCAACTAATGAAAAACTGTTTTTT. Its protein product is CASSLFGLATNEKLFF.

This clone has only one observation. V usage is TRBV7-8 and J usage is TRBJ2-7, with 7 bases aligning to TRBD1. The CDR3 totals 16 residues. Germline V gives CDR1 SGHVS, CDR2 FQNEAQ. Trimming took 0 bases from V and 7 from J; bases not matched to a gene: 12. CDR3 loop: CASSLAERGLAGEQYF. The CDR3 DNA reads TGTGCCAGCAGCTTAGCGGAAAGGGGGCTCGCCGGGGAGCAGTACTTC.

A remark on this clone: The sample carries other DNA sequences with the same CDR3. The chain has TRBV14 and TRBJ1-1, with D possibly being TRBD1 (5 bases). Germline CDR1 and CDR2: SGHDN and FVKESK. The length of the CDR3 is 15 residues. V lost 0 bases and J 6 bases, leaving 14 bases between the germline ends. The CDR3 here is CASSQDPAGKAEAFF. The CDR3 DNA follows: TGTGCCAGCAGCCAAGATCCGGCAGGGAAAGCTGAAGCTTTCTTT.

The V call is TRBV4-2, the J call TRBJ1-1, with D unresolved. The V end lost 0 bases, the J end lost 4 bases, and 12 bases lay between the germline ends. Germline-derived CDR1 and CDR2 are LGHNA and YNFKEQ. The CDR3 runs 15 residues. The CDR3 sequence: CASSQEGLGGTEAFF. The DNA of the CDR3 is TGTGCCAGCAGCCAAGAAGGGCTAGGAGGCACTGAAGCTTTCTTT.

This chain joins TRBV9 and TRBJ1-6; 10 bases are a match to TRBD1. Germline V lookup: CDR1 SGDLS, CDR2 YYNGEE. V lost 2 bases, J lost 7 bases, and 0 bases stayed unmatched. This CDR3 comprises 14 residues. CDR3 amino acids: CASSVGQGNSPLHF. The CDR3 DNA sequence: TGTGCCAGCAGCGTGGGACAGGGGAATTCACCCCTCCACTTT.

The V and J genes are TRBV9 and TRBJ1-2; the D gene is possibly TRBD1 (6 bases). Per the germline V gene, CDR1 is SGDLS and CDR2 is YYNGEE. V gave up 3 bases and J gave up 4 bases, with 7 bases separating them. CDR3 size: 12 residues. The CDR3 DNA is TGTGCCAGCAGCGAACAGGGCTATGGCTACACCTTC. As protein: CASSEQGYGYTF.

The chain couples TRBV30 to TRBJ2-2; D not resolved. This CDR3 comprises 14 residues. Per germline, CDR1 GTSNPN and CDR2 SVGIG (reference sequence). V was clipped by 0 bases and J by 5 bases, with 10 bases between them. CDR3 sequence: CAWSVPPETGELFF. CDR3 DNA: TGTGCCTGGAGTGTACCCCCGGAAACCGGGGAGCTGTTTTTT.

The rearrangement joins TRBV29-1 to TRBJ2-1; D possibly corresponds to TRBD2 (5 bases). V lost 7 bases to trimming and J lost 5 bases, with 9 bases between them. CDR3 length: 11 residues. Germline loops: CDR1 SQVTM, CDR2 ANQGSEA. DNA for the CDR3: TGCAGCGGTGAGGGAGACAATGAGCAGTTCTTC. Protein product: CSGEGDNEQFF.

Only one count was recorded for this clone. This chain uses TRBV9 with TRBJ2-7, with a tentative D call TRBD2 (6 bases). V was cut by 2 bases and J by 6 bases, with 9 bases left in between. Germline V CDR1 and CDR2: SGDLS, YYNGEE. The CDR3 is 12 residues long. The CDR3 is CASSVVGGEQYF. CDR3 sequence (DNA): TGTGCCAGCAGCGTTGTCGGGGGCGAGCAGTACTTC.

This clone was seen once. This chain uses TRBV9 with TRBJ2-7; D may correspond to TRBD1 or TRBD2 (5 bases each). The V end lost 0 bases, the J end lost 2 bases, and 9 bases lay between the germline ends. Germline CDR1 and CDR2: SGDLS and YYNGEE. CDR3 length equals 14 residues. The CDR3 region is CASSVAGAAYEQYF. CDR3 sequence (DNA): TGTGCCAGCAGCGTAGCCGGGGCTGCCTACGAGCAGTACTTC.

The V and J genes are TRBV7-2 and TRBJ2-5, with D maybe TRBD2 (5 bases). V was shortened by 10 bases and J by 1 base, with 13 bases between the two germline ends. This CDR3 region has 13 residues. CDR1 is SGHTA, CDR2 FQGNSA, per germline. CDR3 in DNA: TGTGCCACCGCCTCCGGGATCCAAGAGACCCAGTACTTC. Encoded protein: CATASGIQETQYF.

This clone was seen a few times. V is TRBV7-8 and J is TRBJ1-1, with no clear D. Germline CDR1 reads SGHVS; CDR2 reads FQNEAQ. The CDR3 is made up of 13 amino acids. Trimming stripped 5 bases from V and 5 bases from J, with 12 bases between. CDR3 DNA: TGTGCCAGCAGCCGCAGTTATACGACTGAAGCTTTCTTT. Translated: CASSRSYTTEAFF.